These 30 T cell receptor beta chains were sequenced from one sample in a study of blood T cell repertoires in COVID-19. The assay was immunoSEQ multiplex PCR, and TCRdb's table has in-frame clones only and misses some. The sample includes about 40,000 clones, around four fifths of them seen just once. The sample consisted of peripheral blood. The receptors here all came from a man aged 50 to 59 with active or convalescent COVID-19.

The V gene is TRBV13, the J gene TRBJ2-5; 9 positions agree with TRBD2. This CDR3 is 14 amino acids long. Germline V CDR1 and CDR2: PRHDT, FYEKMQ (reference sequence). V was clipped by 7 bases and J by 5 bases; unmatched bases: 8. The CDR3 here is CASKGTSLGETQYF. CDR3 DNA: TGTGCCAGCAAAGGGACTAGCCTAGGGGAGACCCAGTACTTC.

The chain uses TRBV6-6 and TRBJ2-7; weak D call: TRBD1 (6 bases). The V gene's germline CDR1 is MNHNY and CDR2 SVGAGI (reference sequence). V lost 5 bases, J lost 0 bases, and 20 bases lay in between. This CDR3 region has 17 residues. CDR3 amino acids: CASSPRRRRGHSYEQYF. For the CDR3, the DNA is TGTGCCAGCAGTCCACGACGTCGCAGGGGCCACTCCTACGAGCAGTACTTC.

CDR3 nucleotides: TGTGCCAGCAGCGCCCAGAACAGGGGGCGGTATGGCTACACCTTC. Its protein product is CASSAQNRGRYGYTF. This sequence joins TRBV11-2 and TRBJ1-2; 9 bases align to TRBD1. The CDR3 runs 15 residues. V trimming: 5 bases; J trimming: 5 bases; junction bases outside the gene matches: 9. Germline V gene lookup returns CDR1 SGHAT and CDR2 FQNNGV.

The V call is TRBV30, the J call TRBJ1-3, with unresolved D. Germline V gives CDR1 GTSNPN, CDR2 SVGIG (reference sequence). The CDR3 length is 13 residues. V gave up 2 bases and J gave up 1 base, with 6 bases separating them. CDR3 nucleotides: TGTGCCTGGAGTACGGTATCTGGAAACACCATATATTTT. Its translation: CAWSTVSGNTIYF.

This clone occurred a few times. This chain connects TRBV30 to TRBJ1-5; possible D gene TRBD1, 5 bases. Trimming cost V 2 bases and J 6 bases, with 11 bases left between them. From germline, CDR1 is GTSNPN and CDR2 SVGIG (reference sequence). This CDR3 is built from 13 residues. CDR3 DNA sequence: TGTGCCTGGAGTAAGGGGTCGAGTCAGCCCCAGCATTTT. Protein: CAWSKGSSQPQHF.

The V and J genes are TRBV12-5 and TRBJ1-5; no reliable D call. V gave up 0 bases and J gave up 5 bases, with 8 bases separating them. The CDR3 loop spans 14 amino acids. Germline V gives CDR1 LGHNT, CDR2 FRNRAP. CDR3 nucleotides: TGTGCTAGTGGTTTGGTACCCGGGGATCAGCCCCAGCATTTT. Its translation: CASGLVPGDQPQHF. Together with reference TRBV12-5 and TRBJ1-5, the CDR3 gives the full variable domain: DARVTQTPRHKVTEMGQEVTMRCQPILGHNTVFWYRQTMMQGLELLAYFRNRAPLDDSGMPKDRFSAEMPDATLATLKIQPSEPRDSAVYFCASGLVPGDQPQHFGDGTRLSIL.

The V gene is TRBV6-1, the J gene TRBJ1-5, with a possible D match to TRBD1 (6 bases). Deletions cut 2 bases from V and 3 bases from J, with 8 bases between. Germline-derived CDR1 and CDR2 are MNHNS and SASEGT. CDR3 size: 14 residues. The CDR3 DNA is TGTGCCAGCAGTGAAACAGGGTTCAATCAGCCCCAGCATTTT. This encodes CASSETGFNQPQHF.

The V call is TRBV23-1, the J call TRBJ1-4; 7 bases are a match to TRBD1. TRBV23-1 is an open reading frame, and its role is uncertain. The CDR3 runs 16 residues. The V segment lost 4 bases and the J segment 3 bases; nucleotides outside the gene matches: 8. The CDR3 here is CASSLNRQGPNEKLFF. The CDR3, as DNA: TGCGCCAGCAGTCTGAACCGACAGGGACCTAATGAAAAACTGTTTTTT.

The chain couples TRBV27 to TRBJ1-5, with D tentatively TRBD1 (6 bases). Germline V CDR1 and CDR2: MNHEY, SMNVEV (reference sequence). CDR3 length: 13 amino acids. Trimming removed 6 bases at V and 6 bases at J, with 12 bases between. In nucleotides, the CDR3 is TGTGCCAGCAGGTCGTACAGGGCTCAGCCCCAGCATTTT. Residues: CASRSYRAQPQHF.

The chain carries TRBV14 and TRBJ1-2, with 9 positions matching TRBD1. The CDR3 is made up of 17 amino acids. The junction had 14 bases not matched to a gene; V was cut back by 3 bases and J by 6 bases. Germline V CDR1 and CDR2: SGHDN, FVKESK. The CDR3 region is CASSQRQGQGHPHGYTF. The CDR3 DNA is TGTGCCAGCAGCCAGCGCCAGGGACAGGGACACCCCCATGGCTACACCTTC.

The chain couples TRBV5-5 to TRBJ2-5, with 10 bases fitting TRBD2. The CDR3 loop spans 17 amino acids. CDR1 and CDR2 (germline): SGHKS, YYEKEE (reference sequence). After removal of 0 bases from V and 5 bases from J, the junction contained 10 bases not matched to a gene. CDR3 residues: CASSLVGAGGPWETQYF. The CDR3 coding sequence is TGTGCCAGCAGCTTGGTAGGAGCGGGGGGGCCTTGGGAGACCCAGTACTTC.

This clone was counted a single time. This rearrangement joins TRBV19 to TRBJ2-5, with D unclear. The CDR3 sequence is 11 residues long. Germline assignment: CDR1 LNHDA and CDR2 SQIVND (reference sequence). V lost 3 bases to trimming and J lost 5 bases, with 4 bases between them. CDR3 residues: CASSMGETQYF. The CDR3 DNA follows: TGTGCCAGTAGTATGGGCGAGACCCAGTACTTC.

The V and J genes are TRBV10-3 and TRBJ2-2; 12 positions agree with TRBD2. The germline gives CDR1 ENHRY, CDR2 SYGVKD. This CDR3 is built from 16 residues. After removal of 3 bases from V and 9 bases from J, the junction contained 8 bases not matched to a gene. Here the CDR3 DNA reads TGTGCCATCAGTGACGCTAGCGGGGGGGCCTCCCGGGAGCTGTTTTTT. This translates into CAISDASGGASRELFF.

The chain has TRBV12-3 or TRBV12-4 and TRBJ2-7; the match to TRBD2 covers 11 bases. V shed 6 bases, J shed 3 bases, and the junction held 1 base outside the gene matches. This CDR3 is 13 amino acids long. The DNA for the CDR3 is TGTGCCAGCAGCGGACTAGCGGGCTACGAGCAGTACTTC. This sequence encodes CASSGLAGYEQYF.

CDR3 residues: CASSALGGGHNEQFF. The DNA of the CDR3 is TGTGCCAGCAGCGCCCTGGGCGGGGGGCACAATGAGCAGTTCTTC. The V and J genes are TRBV5-6 and TRBJ2-1; 8 bases are a match to TRBD2. The V gene's germline CDR1 is SGHDT and CDR2 YYEEEE. CDR3 length: 15 amino acids. V dropped 4 bases and J dropped 5; count of bases not matched to a gene: 8.

The CDR3 DNA reads TGTGCCAGTAGTCGAACAGGGACTAATGAAAAACTGTTTTTT. This translates into CASSRTGTNEKLFF. The chain joins TRBV19 to TRBJ1-4; weak D call: TRBD1 (6 bases). V was cut by 5 bases and J by 2 bases, with 9 bases left in between. This CDR3 comprises 14 residues. The V gene's germline CDR1 is LNHDA and CDR2 SQIVND (reference sequence).

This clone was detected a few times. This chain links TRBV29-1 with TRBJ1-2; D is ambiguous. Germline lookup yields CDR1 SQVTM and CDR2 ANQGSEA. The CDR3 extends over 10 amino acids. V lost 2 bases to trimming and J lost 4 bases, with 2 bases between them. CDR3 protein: CSVELYGYTF. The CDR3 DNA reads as TGCAGCGTTGAACTCTATGGCTACACCTTC.

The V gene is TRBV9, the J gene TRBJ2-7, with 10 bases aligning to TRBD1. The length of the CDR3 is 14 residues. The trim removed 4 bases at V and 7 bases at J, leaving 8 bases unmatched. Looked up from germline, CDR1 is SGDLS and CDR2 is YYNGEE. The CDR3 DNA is TGTGCCAGCAGCCCGTTGGACAGGGGGTTAGAGCAGTACTTC. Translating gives CASSPLDRGLEQYF.

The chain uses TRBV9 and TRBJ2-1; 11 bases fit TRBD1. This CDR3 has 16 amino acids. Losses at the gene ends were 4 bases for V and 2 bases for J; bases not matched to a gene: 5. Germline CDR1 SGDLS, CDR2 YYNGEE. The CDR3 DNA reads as TGTGCCAGCAGCCCCCGGGACAGGGGGACCTACAATGAGCAGTTCTTC. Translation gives CASSPRDRGTYNEQFF.

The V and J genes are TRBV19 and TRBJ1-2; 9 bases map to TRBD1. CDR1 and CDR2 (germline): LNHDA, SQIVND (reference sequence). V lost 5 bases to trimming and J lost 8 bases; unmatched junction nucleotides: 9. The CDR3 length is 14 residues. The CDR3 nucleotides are TGTGCCAGTAGTTTGGACAGGGGAGTGAGAGGCTACACCTTC. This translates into CASSLDRGVRGYTF.

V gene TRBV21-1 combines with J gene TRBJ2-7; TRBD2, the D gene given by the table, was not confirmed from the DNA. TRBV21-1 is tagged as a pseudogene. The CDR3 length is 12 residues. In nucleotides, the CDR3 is TGTGCCAGCACCTCGAGGGCCTACGAGCAGTACTTC. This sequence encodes CASTSRAYEQYF.

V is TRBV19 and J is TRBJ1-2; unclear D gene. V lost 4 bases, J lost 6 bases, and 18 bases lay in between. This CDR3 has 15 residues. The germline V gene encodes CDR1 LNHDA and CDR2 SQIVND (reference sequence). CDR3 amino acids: CASSTGFLQPHGYTF. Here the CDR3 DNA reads TGTGCCAGTAGTACCGGGTTTCTACAACCGCATGGCTACACCTTC.

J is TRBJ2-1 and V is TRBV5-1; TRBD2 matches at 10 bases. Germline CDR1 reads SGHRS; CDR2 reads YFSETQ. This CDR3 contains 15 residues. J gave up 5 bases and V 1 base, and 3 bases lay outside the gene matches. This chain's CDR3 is CASSLTSGDHNEQFF. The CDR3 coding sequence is TGCGCCAGCAGCTTGACTAGCGGGGACCACAATGAGCAGTTCTTC.

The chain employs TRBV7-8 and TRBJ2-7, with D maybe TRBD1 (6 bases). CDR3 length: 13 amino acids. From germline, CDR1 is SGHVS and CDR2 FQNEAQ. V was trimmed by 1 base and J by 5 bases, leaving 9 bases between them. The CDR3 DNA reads TGTGCCAGCAGCTTAGGGCCAGGGGACGAGCAGTACTTC. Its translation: CASSLGPGDEQYF. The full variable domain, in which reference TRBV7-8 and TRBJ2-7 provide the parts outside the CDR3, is GAGVSQSPRYKVAKRGQDVALRCDPISGHVSLFWYQQALGQGPEFLTYFQNEAQLDKSGLPSDRFFAERPEGSVSTLKIQRTQQEDSAVYLCASSLGPGDEQYFGPGTRLTVT.

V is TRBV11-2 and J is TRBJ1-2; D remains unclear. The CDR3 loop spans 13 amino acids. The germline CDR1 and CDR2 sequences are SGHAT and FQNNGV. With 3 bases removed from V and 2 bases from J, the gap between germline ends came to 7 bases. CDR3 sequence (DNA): TGTGCCAGCAGCTTTTCCACAAACTATGGCTACACCTTC. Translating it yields CASSFSTNYGYTF.

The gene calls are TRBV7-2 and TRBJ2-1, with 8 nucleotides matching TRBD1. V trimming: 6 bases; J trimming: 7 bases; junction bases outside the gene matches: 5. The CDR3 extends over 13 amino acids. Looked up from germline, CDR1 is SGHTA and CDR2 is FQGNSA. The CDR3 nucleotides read TGTGCCAGCAGACCCCAGGGGGCGAATGAGCAGTTCTTC. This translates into CASRPQGANEQFF.

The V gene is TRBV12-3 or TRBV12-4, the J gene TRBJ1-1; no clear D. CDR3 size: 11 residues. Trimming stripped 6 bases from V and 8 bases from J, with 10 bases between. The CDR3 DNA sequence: TGTGCCAGCAGATATCAGTGGGAAGCTTTCTTT. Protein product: CASRYQWEAFF.

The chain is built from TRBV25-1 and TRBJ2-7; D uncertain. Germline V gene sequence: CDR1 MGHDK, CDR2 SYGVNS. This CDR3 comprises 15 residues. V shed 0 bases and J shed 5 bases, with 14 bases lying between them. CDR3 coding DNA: TGTGCCAGCAGTGAATATGGTAATGGCAACCACGAGCAGTACTTC. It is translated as CASSEYGNGNHEQYF.

This chain's CDR3 is CASSGGTGRTEAFF. The CDR3 coding sequence is TGTGCCAGCAGCGGCGGGACAGGGAGAACTGAAGCTTTCTTT. The rearrangement uses TRBV7-9 and TRBJ1-1; 9 bases match TRBD1. Germline CDR1 SEHNR, CDR2 FQNEAQ (reference sequence). V lost 5 bases to trimming and J lost 5 bases; unmatched junction nucleotides: 6. The CDR3 is 14 amino acids.

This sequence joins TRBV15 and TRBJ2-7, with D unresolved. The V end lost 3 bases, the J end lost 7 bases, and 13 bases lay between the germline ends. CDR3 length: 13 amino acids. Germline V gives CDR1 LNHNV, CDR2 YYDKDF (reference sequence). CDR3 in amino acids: CATSSQPGDEQYF. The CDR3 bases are TGTGCCACCAGCAGCCAACCCGGAGATGAGCAGTACTTC.